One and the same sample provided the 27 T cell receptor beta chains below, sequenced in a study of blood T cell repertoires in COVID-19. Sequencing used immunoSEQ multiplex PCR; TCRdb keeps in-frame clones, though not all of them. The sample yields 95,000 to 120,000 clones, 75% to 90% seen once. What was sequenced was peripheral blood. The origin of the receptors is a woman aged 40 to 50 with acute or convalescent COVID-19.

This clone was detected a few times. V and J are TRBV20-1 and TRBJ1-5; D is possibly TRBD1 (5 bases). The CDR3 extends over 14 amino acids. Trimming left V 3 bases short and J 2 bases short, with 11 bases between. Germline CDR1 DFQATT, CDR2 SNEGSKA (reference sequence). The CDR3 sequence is CSASLSGGNQPQHF. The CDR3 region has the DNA TGCAGTGCTAGTTTATCGGGGGGCAATCAGCCCCAGCATTTT.

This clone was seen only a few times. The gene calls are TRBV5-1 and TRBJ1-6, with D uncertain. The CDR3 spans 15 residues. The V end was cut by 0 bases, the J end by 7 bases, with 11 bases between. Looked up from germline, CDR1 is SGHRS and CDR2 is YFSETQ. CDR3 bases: TGCGCCAGCAGCTTGGAAATGGCAGTGAATTCACCCCTCCACTTT. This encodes CASSLEMAVNSPLHF.

The CDR3 region is CASRGRGIRDTEAFF. Written as DNA, the CDR3 is TGTGCCAGCCGAGGGAGGGGGATCAGGGACACTGAAGCTTTCTTT. V is TRBV6-6 and J is TRBJ1-1, with TRBD1 as a possible D gene (6 bases). The V end was cut by 8 bases, the J end by 3 bases, with 19 bases between. The CDR3 is 15 amino acids. Germline CDR1 and CDR2: MNHNY and SVGAGI (reference sequence).

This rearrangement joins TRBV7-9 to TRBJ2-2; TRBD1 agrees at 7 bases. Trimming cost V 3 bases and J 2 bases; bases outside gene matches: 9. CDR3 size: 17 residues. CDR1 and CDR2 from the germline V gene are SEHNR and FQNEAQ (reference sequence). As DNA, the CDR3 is TGTGCCAGCAGCTTCCCAAGGACAGGCGCAAACACCGGGGAGCTGTTTTTT. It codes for CASSFPRTGANTGELFF.

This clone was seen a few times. The CDR3 reads CASSAMGHHDWANVLTF. For the CDR3, the DNA is TGTGCCAGCAGCGCGATGGGACACCATGACTGGGCCAACGTCCTGACTTTC. The chain has TRBV9 and TRBJ2-6; D may be TRBD1 (6 bases). Trimming took 3 bases from V and 5 from J, leaving 18 bases between them. Germline loops: CDR1 SGDLS, CDR2 YYNGEE. The CDR3 is 17 residues long.

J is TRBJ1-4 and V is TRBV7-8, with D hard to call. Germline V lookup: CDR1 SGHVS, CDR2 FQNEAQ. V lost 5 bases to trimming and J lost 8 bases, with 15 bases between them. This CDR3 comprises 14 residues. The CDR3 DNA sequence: TGTGCCAGCAGCAGAGAGGTCCGGGGAGAAAAACTGTTTTTT. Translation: CASSREVRGEKLFF.

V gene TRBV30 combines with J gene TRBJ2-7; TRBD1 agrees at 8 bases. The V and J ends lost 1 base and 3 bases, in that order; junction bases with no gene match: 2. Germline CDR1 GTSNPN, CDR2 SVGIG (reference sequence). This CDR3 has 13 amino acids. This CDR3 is CAWSAGQGYEQYF. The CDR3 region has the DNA TGTGCCTGGAGTGCTGGACAGGGCTACGAGCAGTACTTC.

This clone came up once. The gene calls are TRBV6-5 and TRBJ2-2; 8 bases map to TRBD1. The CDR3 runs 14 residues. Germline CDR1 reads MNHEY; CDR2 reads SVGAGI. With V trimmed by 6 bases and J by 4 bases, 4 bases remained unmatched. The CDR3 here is CASRRTGFTGELFF. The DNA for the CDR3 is TGTGCCAGCAGAAGGACAGGGTTCACCGGGGAGCTGTTTTTT.

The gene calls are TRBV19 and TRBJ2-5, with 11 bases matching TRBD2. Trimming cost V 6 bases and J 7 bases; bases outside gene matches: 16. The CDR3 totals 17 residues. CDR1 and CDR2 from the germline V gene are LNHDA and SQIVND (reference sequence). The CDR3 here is CASSKSRGLAGWGTQYF. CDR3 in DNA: TGTGCCAGTAGCAAGTCCAGAGGACTAGCGGGTTGGGGGACCCAGTACTTC.

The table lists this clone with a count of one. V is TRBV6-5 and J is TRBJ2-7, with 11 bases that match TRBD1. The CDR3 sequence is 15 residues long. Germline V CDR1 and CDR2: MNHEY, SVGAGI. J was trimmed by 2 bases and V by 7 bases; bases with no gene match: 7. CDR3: CASTSGQGGTYEQYF. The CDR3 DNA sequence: TGTGCCAGCACTTCGGGACAGGGGGGAACCTACGAGCAGTACTTC.

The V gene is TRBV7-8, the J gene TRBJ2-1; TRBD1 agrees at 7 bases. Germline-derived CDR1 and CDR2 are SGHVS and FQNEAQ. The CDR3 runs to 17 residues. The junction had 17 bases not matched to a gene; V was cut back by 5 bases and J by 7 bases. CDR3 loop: CASSNTAYRGPRNEQFF. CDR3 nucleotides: TGTGCCAGCAGCAACACCGCCTACAGGGGCCCTAGGAATGAGCAGTTCTTC.

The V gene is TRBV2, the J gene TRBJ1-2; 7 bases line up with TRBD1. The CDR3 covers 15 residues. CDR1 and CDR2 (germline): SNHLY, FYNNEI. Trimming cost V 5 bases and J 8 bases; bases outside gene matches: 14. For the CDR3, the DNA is TGTGCCAGCAGTCCCGACAGGGCCTTTAGGTGGGGCTACACCTTC. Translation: CASSPDRAFRWGYTF.

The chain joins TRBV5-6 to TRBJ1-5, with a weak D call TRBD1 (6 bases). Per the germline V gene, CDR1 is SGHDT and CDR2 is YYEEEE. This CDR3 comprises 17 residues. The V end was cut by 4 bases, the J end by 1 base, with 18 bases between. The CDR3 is CASSRDRFGSSNQPQHF. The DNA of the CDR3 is TGTGCCAGCAGCCGTGACAGGTTTGGTTCAAGCAATCAGCCCCAGCATTTT.

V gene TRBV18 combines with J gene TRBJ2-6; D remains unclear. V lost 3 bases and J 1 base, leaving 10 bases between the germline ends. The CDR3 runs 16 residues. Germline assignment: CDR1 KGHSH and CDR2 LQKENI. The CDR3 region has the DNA TGTGCCAGCTCACCTGCAACCGGGTCTGGGGCCAACGTCCTGACTTTC. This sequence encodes CASSPATGSGANVLTF.

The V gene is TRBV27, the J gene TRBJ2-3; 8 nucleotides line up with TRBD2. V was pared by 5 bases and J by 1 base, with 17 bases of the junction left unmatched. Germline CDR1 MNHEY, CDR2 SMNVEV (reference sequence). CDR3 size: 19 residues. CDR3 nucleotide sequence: TGTGCCAGCAGTAGGTGCGCGGGGGGCAGTTTCTCCTGCACAGATACGCAGTATTTT. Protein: CASSRCAGGSFSCTDTQYF.

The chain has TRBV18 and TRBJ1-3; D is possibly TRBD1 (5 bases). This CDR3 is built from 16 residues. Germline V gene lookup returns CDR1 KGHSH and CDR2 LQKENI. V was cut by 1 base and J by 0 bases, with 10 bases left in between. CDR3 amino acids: CASSPRGLFSGNTIYF. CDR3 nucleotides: TGTGCCAGCTCACCACGGGGACTATTCTCTGGAAACACCATATATTTT.

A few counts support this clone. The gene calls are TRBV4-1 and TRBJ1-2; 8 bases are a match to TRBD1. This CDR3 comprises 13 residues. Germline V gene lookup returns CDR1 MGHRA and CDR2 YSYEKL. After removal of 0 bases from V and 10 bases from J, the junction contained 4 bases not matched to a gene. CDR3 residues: CASSQDRGRFYTF. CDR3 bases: TGCGCCAGCAGCCAAGACAGGGGGCGCTTCTACACCTTC.

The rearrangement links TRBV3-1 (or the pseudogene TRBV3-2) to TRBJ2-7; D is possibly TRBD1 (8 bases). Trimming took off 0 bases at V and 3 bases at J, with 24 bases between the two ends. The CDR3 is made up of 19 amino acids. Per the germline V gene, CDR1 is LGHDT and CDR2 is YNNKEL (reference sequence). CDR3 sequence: CASSQDSGGAASGYYEQYF. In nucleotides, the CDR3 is TGTGCCAGCAGCCAAGATTCAGGGGGCGCGGCTAGCGGCTACTACGAGCAGTACTTC.

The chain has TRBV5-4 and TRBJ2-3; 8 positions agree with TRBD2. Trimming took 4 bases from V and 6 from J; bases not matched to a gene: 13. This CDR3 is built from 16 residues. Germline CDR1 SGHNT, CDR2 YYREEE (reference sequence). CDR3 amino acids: CASSPGGLGSVDTQYF. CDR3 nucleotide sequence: TGTGCCAGCAGCCCCGGGGGACTAGGAAGTGTTGATACGCAGTATTTT.

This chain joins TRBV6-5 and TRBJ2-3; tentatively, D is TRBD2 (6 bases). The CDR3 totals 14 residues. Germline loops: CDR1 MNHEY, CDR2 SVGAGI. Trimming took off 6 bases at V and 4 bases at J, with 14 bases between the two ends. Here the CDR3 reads CASSRRGKADTQYF. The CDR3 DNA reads TGTGCCAGCAGCCGACGGGGGAAGGCAGATACGCAGTATTTT.

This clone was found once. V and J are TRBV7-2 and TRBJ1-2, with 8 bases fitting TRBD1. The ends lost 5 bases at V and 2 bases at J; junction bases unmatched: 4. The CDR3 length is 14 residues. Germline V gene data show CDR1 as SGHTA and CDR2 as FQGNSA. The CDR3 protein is CASSPAGGNYGYTF. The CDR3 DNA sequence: TGTGCCAGCAGCCCAGCAGGGGGCAACTATGGCTACACCTTC.

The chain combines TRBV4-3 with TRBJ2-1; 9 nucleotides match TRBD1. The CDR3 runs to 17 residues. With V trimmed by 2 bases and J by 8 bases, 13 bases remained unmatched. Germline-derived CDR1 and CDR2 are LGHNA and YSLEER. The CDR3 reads CASSQIAPGQGSDEQFF. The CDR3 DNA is TGCGCCAGCAGCCAAATTGCACCGGGACAGGGTAGCGATGAGCAGTTCTTC.

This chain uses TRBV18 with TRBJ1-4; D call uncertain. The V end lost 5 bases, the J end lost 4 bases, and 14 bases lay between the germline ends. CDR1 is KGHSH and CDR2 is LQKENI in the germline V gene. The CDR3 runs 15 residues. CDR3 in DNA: TGTGCCAGCTCAGTTCTCTCTTCCTTTAATGAAAAACTGTTTTTT. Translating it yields CASSVLSSFNEKLFF. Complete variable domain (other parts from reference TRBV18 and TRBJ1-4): NAGVMQNPRHLVRRRGQEARLRCSPMKGHSHVYWYRQLPEEGLKFMVYLQKENIIDESGMPKERFSAEFPKEGPSILRIQQVVRGDSAAYFCASSVLSSFNEKLFFGSGTQLSVL.

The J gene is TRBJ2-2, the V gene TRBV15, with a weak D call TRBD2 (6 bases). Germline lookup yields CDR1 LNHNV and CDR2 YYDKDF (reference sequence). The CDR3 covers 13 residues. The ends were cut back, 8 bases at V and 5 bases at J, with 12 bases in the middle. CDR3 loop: CATGRGTTGELFF. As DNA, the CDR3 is TGTGCCACCGGCCGGGGGACGACCGGGGAGCTGTTTTTT.

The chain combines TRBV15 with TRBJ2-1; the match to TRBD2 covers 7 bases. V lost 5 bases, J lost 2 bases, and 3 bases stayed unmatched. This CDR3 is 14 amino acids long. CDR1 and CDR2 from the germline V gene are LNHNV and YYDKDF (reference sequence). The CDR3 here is CATSHGGAYNEQFF. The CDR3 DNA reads TGTGCCACCAGCCATGGGGGGGCCTACAATGAGCAGTTCTTC.

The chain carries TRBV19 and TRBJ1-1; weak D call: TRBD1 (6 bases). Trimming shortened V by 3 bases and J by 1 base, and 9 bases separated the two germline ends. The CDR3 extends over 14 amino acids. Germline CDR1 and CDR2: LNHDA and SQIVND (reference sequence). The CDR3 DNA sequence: TGTGCCAGTAGTATTCAGGGGCAGAACACTGAAGCTTTCTTT. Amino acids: CASSIQGQNTEAFF.

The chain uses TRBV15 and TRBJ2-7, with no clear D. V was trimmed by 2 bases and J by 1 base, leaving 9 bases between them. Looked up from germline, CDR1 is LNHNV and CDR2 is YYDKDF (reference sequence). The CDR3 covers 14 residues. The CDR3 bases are TGTGCCACCAGCAGACAGGCCAGTTCCTACGAGCAGTACTTC. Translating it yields CATSRQASSYEQYF.